The rows below give T cell receptor beta chains drawn from one sample of a study of blood T cell repertoires in COVID-19. The method was immunoSEQ multiplex PCR; TCRdb's version includes in-frame clones alone and lacks a portion of them. The profile shows around 140,000 clones, 86% of them singletons. The sample consisted of peripheral blood. These receptors were collected from a woman aged 60-75 years with acute or convalescent COVID-19. Both conserved end residues are part of each CDR3. The D gene is left open where the match is weak. Expanded clones get a size class; other rows say once, few or many, or leave the size out.

>TRBD1|NA|TRBJ1-1|TRBV4-1
CASRPDRGGTPEAFF
TGCGCCAGCAGACCCGACAGGGGAGGGACCCCTGAAGCTTTCTTT
>NA|NA|TRBJ1-1|TRBV5-3
CARSPPGTEAFF
TGTGCCAGAAGCCCCCCGGGCACTGAAGCTTTCTTT
>NA|NA|TRBJ1-6|TRBV5-6
CASSSRAGVGSPLHF
TGTGCCAGCAGCTCGCGGGCAGGGGTAGGTTCACCCCTCCACTTT
>TRBD1|once|TRBJ2-2|TRBV5-1
CASSAGTGHTGELFF
TGCGCCAGCAGCGCCGGGACAGGGCACACCGGGGAGCTGTTTTTT
>TRBD1|NA|TRBJ1-5|TRBV6-5
CASNLQGAGFQPQHF
TGTGCCAGCAACCTACAGGGGGCGGGTTTTCAGCCCCAGCATTTT
>NA|NA|TRBJ2-2|TRBV7-7
CASSARLLRNTGELFF
TGTGCTAGCAGCGCCCGACTCTTAAGAAACACCGGGGAGCTGTTTTTT
>NA|NA|TRBJ2-6|TRBV5-4
CASSLGGPFSGANVLTF
TGTGCCAGCAGCTTGGGGGGCCCTTTCTCTGGGGCCAACGTCCTGACTTTC
>NA|NA|TRBJ2-3|TRBV2
CASSSADTQYF
TGTGCCAGCAGTAGCGCAGATACGCAGTATTTT
>TRBD1|NA|TRBJ1-1|TRBV4-2
CASSQGTGRLTEAFF
TGTGCCAGCAGCCAAGGGACAGGGCGGCTGACTGAAGCTTTCTTT
>TRBD1|NA|TRBJ1-1|TRBV15
CATSKDRVPSF
TGTGCCACCAGTAAGGACAGGGTTCCATCGTTT
>NA|NA|TRBJ1-1|TRBV27
CASSFSTGSRAFF
TGTGCCAGCAGTTTCTCAACAGGGAGTCGAGCTTTCTTT
>TRBD2|NA|TRBJ2-3|TRBV7-9
CASSLLGRETDTQYF
TGTGCCAGCAGCTTACTGGGGCGGGAGACAGATACGCAGTATTTT
>TRBD2|NA|TRBJ2-7|TRBV27
CASSLRGLPLEQYF
TGTGCCAGCAGTTTAAGGGGACTACCATTGGAGCAGTACTTC
>TRBD1|NA|TRBJ2-7|TRBV19
CASSILGGQGASEQYF
TGTGCCAGTAGTATTCTGGGGGGACAGGGGGCCTCCGAGCAGTACTTC
>NA|NA|TRBJ1-4|TRBV19
CASSTLANSRATNEKLFF
TGTGCCAGTAGTACCCTAGCCAATAGTCGTGCAACTAATGAAAAACTGTTTTTT
>TRBD1|NA|TRBJ2-1|TRBV7-8
CASSPGTGASYNEQFF
TGTGCCAGCAGCCCGGGGACAGGGGCGAGTTACAATGAGCAGTTCTTC
>TRBD2|NA|TRBJ2-3|TRBV12-3/TRBV12-4
CASSPGLADTQYF
TGTGCCAGCAGCCCCGGACTAGCAGATACGCAGTATTTT
>NA|few|TRBJ1-1|TRBV5-1
CASSAQANTEAFF
TGCGCCAGCAGCGCCCAGGCGAACACTGAAGCTTTCTTT
>NA|NA|TRBJ1-3|TRBV3-1/TRBV3-2
CASSRGWGSGNTIYF
TGTGCCAGCAGCCGGGGCTGGGGCTCTGGAAACACCATATATTTT
>NA|NA|TRBJ1-1|TRBV5-5
CASSFSGVGEAFF
TGTGCCAGCAGCTTTAGCGGGGTAGGTGAAGCTTTCTTT
>TRBD1|NA|TRBJ2-7|TRBV4-1
CASSQGGKGATYEQYF
TGCGCCAGCAGCCAAGGGGGAAAGGGGGCGACCTACGAGCAGTACTTC
>NA|few|TRBJ1-3|TRBV7-8
CASSLVQVDDRRNTIYF
TGTGCCAGCAGCTTAGTTCAGGTTGACGATAGGAGAAACACCATATATTTT
>TRBD2|NA|TRBJ2-1|TRBV5-1
CASSLSSAGGVEQFF
TGCGCCAGCAGCTTGTCTTCAGCGGGGGGTGTTGAGCAGTTCTTC
>NA|NA|TRBJ2-7|TRBV27
CASSRNSAREQYF
TGTGCCAGCAGTCGAAACTCGGCTAGGGAGCAGTACTTC